This entry lists 21 T cell receptor beta chains sequenced from one sample in a study of T-cell reconstitution after alpha-beta-depleted transplantation in children. Unique molecular identifiers were incorporated when the TCRbeta library was constructed. TCRdb passed the PCR reads through MiXCR, listing each CDR3 protein once. The data contain some 440,000 distinct CDR3 sequences, 15% to 20% of them singletons. Specimen: PBMCs, mostly from graft donor cells, collected 360 days after TCRalphabeta/CD19-depleted stem cell transplant. The receptors come from a boy under two years old who had a stem cell transplant for Wiskott-Aldrich syndrome, so the T cells may come from the graft donor.

This chain uses TRBV28 with TRBJ2-1; TRBD2 matches 16 bases. Germline-derived CDR1 and CDR2 are MDHEN and SYDVKM. The CDR3 covers 16 residues. Unmatched junction bases numbered 5, after V lost 4 bases and J lost 8 bases. The CDR3: CASSSGTSGGADEQFF. The CDR3 nucleotides are TGTGCCAGCAGTTCCGGGACTAGCGGGGGGGCTGATGAGCAGTTCTTC. Full variable domain (remainder filled in from reference TRBV28 and TRBJ2-1): DVKVTQSSRYLVKRTGEKVFLECVQDMDHENMFWYRQDPGLGLRLIYFSYDVKMKEKGDIPEGYSVSREKKERFSLILESASTNQTSMYLCASSSGTSGGADEQFFGPGTRLTVL.

J is TRBJ2-7 and V is TRBV5-1; D might be TRBD1 (6 bases). V lost 3 bases and J 3 bases, leaving 13 bases between the germline ends. The CDR3 consists of 14 residues. The germline gives CDR1 SGHRS, CDR2 YFSETQ. CDR3 DNA: TGCGCCAGCAGCTCGGACAGACATTACTACGAGCAGTACTTC. This gives the protein CASSSDRHYYEQYF. The variable domain in full, with the rest retrieved from reference TRBV5-1 and TRBJ2-7, is KAGVTQTPRYLIKTRGQQVTLSCSPISGHRSVSWYQQTPGQGLQFLFEYFSETQRNKGNFPGRFSGRQFSNSRSEMNVSTLELGDSALYLCASSSDRHYYEQYFGPGTRLTVT.

The table lists this clonotype with a few counts. The rearrangement joins TRBV10-3 to TRBJ2-5, with 8 bases identical to TRBD1. Unmatched junction bases numbered 12, after V lost 10 bases and J lost 2 bases. Germline CDR1 and CDR2: ENHRY and SYGVKD. The CDR3 runs to 15 residues. CDR3 DNA: TGTGCCACGAGGTCTGGGACAGGCGTTCAAGAGACCCAGTACTTC. Residues: CATRSGTGVQETQYF.

This clonotype was observed a handful of times. V usage is TRBV20-1 and J usage is TRBJ2-5, with D possibly being TRBD1 (6 bases). Trimming shortened V by 0 bases and J by 1 base, and 12 bases separated the two germline ends. The CDR3 runs 15 residues. Germline lookup yields CDR1 DFQATT and CDR2 SNEGSKA (reference sequence). CDR3 amino acids: CSARDARGSQETQYF. The CDR3 region has the DNA TGCAGTGCTAGAGATGCGAGGGGGAGCCAAGAGACCCAGTACTTC.

This clonotype was counted a few times. This chain uses TRBV27 with TRBJ2-2; no firm D call. From germline, CDR1 is MNHEY and CDR2 SMNVEV (reference sequence). CDR3 length: 12 residues. The ends were cut back, 8 bases at V and 2 bases at J, with 6 bases in the middle. CDR3 bases: TGTGCCAGCTGGTCAAACACCGGGGAGCTGTTTTTT. Translation: CASWSNTGELFF.

This chain connects TRBV2 to TRBJ1-5; D gene ambiguous. V was pared by 3 bases and J by 0 bases, with 9 bases between. Germline assignment: CDR1 SNHLY and CDR2 FYNNEI. The CDR3 length is 15 residues. The CDR3 loop reads CASSEKRYSNQPQHF. The CDR3 nucleotides are TGTGCCAGCAGTGAGAAGCGTTATAGCAATCAGCCCCAGCATTTT.

This clonotype was recorded a few times. The rearrangement links TRBV10-3 to TRBJ2-4; 9 nucleotides line up with TRBD1. With 11 bases clipped from V and 0 bases from J, the junction kept 17 bases outside the gene matches. Per germline, CDR1 ENHRY and CDR2 SYGVKD. There are 18 residues in the CDR3. CDR3 nucleotide sequence: TGTGCCGTGATTGCCGGGACAGGGTCCTTCCTAGCCAAAAACATTCAGTACTTC. Protein sequence: CAVIAGTGSFLAKNIQYF.

The chain combines TRBV6-1 with TRBJ2-3, with D unresolved. Germline V gene data show CDR1 as MNHNS and CDR2 as SASEGT. This CDR3 has 15 residues. V lost 7 bases, J lost 4 bases, and 18 bases lay in between. The CDR3 region is CASIPITDHPDTQYF. CDR3 nucleotide sequence: TGTGCCAGCATCCCTATAACCGATCATCCAGATACGCAGTATTTT.

V gene TRBV7-2 combines with J gene TRBJ2-3, with TRBD1 identical over 7 bases. Trimming cost V 2 bases and J 5 bases; bases outside gene matches: 4. The germline CDR1 and CDR2 sequences are SGHTA and FQGNSA. The CDR3 contains 14 residues. The CDR3, as DNA: TGTGCCAGCAGCTTATACAGGGGCGGAGATACGCAGTATTTT. Protein sequence: CASSLYRGGDTQYF.

This chain connects TRBV5-1 to TRBJ2-1, with a weak D call TRBD2 (6 bases). V lost 6 bases to trimming and J lost 9 bases, with 19 bases between them. The CDR3 length is 14 residues. Looked up from germline, CDR1 is SGHRS and CDR2 is YFSETQ. The CDR3: CASTDYLLSGEQFF. In DNA form, the CDR3 reads TGCGCCAGCACCGACTATCTCCTTAGCGGTGAGCAGTTCTTC.

This clonotype appeared a few times. The V and J genes are TRBV7-2 and TRBJ2-7, with D perhaps TRBD2 (6 bases). This CDR3 spans 15 amino acids. CDR1 and CDR2 from the germline V gene are SGHTA and FQGNSA. The V gene lost 6 bases and the J gene lost 2 bases, with 17 bases spanning the gap. The CDR3 coding sequence is TGTGCCAGCAGATCCTTGGGGACGGGGGCCTACGAGCAGTACTTC. Translation: CASRSLGTGAYEQYF.

V is TRBV6-1 and J is TRBJ2-7; D tentatively reads TRBD1 or TRBD2 (5 bases each). Trimming cost V 8 bases and J 0 bases, with 14 bases left between them. The V gene's germline CDR1 is MNHNS and CDR2 SASEGT. The CDR3 extends over 14 amino acids. The DNA for the CDR3 is TGTGCCAGCGGGCAGGGACCTTACTCCTACGAGCAGTACTTC. This codes for CASGQGPYSYEQYF.

This clonotype was observed many times. This rearrangement joins TRBV12-3 or TRBV12-4 to TRBJ2-6; D unresolved. This CDR3 has 15 amino acids. V gave up 8 bases and J gave up 4 bases, with 15 bases separating them. The CDR3 nucleotides read TGTGCCAGCGGGTCATCCACTTTGGGGGCCAACGTCCTGACTTTC. It is translated as CASGSSTLGANVLTF.

The CDR3 loop is CASSYSRGPAGYGYTF. CDR3 bases: TGTGCCAGCAGTTACTCGAGGGGTCCCGCGGGGTATGGCTACACCTTC. The genes are TRBV6-5 and TRBJ1-2, with D perhaps TRBD1 (5 bases). The CDR3 has 16 amino acids. V lost 0 bases and J 5 bases, leaving 16 bases between the germline ends. Per germline, CDR1 MNHEY and CDR2 SVGAGI.

J is TRBJ1-2 and V is TRBV7-2; no clear D. V lost 2 bases and J lost 8, with 15 bases in between. Germline CDR1 SGHTA, CDR2 FQGNSA. CDR3 length equals 14 residues. CDR3 loop: CASSLSWGEGGYTF. DNA of the CDR3: TGTGCCAGCAGCTTATCATGGGGTGAAGGCGGCTACACCTTC.

This clonotype was seen only a few times. The chain combines TRBV12-3 or TRBV12-4 with TRBJ2-7; D gene unclear. The ends were cut back, 5 bases at V and 3 bases at J, with 5 bases in the middle. The CDR3 has 11 amino acids. The CDR3 DNA is TGTGCCAGCAGTATCCGCTACGAGCAGTACTTC. It specifies CASSIRYEQYF.

This clonotype was seen more than once but under ten times. The V gene is TRBV7-8, the J gene TRBJ2-2; no reliable D call. CDR3 size: 17 residues. V gave up 4 bases and J gave up 1 base, with 16 bases separating them. Germline V lookup: CDR1 SGHVS, CDR2 FQNEAQ. The CDR3: CASSSLEGILNTGELFF. CDR3 DNA sequence: TGTGCCAGCAGCTCTTTAGAAGGGATTTTGAACACCGGGGAGCTGTTTTTT.

V gene TRBV4-1 combines with J gene TRBJ2-1; a possible D gene is TRBD2 (6 bases). CDR1 and CDR2 from the germline V gene are MGHRA and YSYEKL. Trimming took off 1 base at V and 4 bases at J, with 17 bases between the two ends. The CDR3 has 17 amino acids. The CDR3 loop reads CASSQGAGPHGYNEQFF. The CDR3 bases are TGCGCCAGCAGCCAAGGGGCGGGACCCCACGGATACAATGAGCAGTTCTTC.

The chain employs TRBV6-2 or TRBV6-3 and TRBJ1-5; TRBD1 matches 9 bases. The ends lost 4 bases at V and 6 bases at J; junction bases unmatched: 4. CDR1 MNHEY and CDR2 SVGEGT come from the germline V gene. This CDR3 has 14 amino acids. The CDR3 region has the DNA TGTGCCAGCAGTTGGGGACAGGGCGGTCAGCCCCAGCATTTT. Translated, it gives CASSWGQGGQPQHF.

The rearrangement uses TRBV7-2 and TRBJ2-1; no definite D call. There are 13 residues in the CDR3. In germline, CDR1 is SGHTA, CDR2 FQGNSA. V gave up 7 bases and J gave up 7 bases, with 14 bases separating them. The CDR3, as DNA: TGTGCCAGCAACCTTAGGGCTTTGAATGAGCAGTTCTTC. Residues: CASNLRALNEQFF. The whole variable domain, remainder taken from reference TRBV7-2 and TRBJ2-1, is GAGVSQSPSNKVTEKGKDVELRCDPISGHTALYWYRQSLGQGLEFLIYFQGNSAPDKSGLPSDRFSAERTGGSVSTLTIQRTQQEDSAVYLCASNLRALNEQFFGPGTRLTVL.

This clonotype was counted ten times or more. J is TRBJ2-1 and V is TRBV25-1; D might be TRBD2 (7 bases). Trimming stripped 1 base from V and 2 bases from J, with 12 bases between. CDR3 size: 16 residues. Germline CDR1 and CDR2: MGHDK and SYGVNS. CDR3 bases: TGTGCCAGCAGTGAATGGCGGGGGCTCCCCTACAATGAGCAGTTCTTC. This gives the protein CASSEWRGLPYNEQFF. The full variable domain, in which reference TRBV25-1 and TRBJ2-1 provide the parts outside the CDR3, is EADIYQTPRYLVIGTGKKITLECSQTMGHDKMYWYQQDPGMELHLIHYSYGVNSTEKGDLSSESTVSRIRTEHFPLTLESARPSHTSQYLCASSEWRGLPYNEQFFGPGTRLTVL.